This T cell receptor beta chain was identified during a study of blood T cell repertoires in COVID-19. Whole-study context: Samples taken during acute and convalescent COVID-19 were collected in the United States, Italy and Spain.

Germline V gene lookup returns CDR1 WSHSY and CDR2 SAAADI. The CDR3 has 11 amino acids. V lost 0 bases, J lost 12 bases, and 9 bases lay in between. Libraries were prepared by immunoSEQ multiplex PCR; TCRdb keeps only in-frame clonotypes and omits some of them. Among around 25,000 clones listed, roughly 85% were seen once. The chain carries TRBV10-2 and TRBJ2-7, with D perhaps TRBD2 (5 bases). This sequence was found in a woman aged 45-65 years with active COVID-19. The sequenced sample consisted of peripheral blood. CDR3 loop: CASSESNRGYF. The CDR3 DNA follows: TGCGCCAGCAGTGAGTCGAATCGGGGGTACTTC.